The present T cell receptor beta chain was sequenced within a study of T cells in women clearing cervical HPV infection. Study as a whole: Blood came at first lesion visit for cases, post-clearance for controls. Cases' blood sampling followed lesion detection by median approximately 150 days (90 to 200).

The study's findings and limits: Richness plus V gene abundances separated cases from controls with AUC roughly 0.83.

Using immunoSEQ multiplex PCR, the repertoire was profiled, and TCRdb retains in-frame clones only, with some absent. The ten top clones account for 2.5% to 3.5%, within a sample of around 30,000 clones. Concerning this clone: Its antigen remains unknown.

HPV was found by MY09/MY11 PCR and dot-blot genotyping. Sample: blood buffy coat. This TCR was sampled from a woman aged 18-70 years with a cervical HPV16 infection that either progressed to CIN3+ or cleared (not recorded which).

CDR3 bases read: TGTGCCAGCAGCTTAAAACGACTCGAGGACTATGGC. Residues: CASSLKRLEDYG. The whole CDR3 sequence reads CASSLKRLEDYGYTF. The chain carries TRBV13 and TRBJ1-2, with D unresolved. The DNA ends 3 residues before the CDR3 does, and the rest of the CDR3 is filled in from the germline J gene. This CDR3 is 15 amino acids long. Germline V lookup: CDR1 PRHDT, CDR2 FYEKMQ (reference sequence). V lost 2 bases and J 3 bases, leaving 13 bases between the germline ends.